This T cell receptor (beta chain) was identified during a study of T cell responses to AZD1222 COVID-19 vaccine. Sequencing was performed with immunoSEQ multiplex PCR; in TCRdb, only in-frame clones are kept and a portion is missing. The repertoire holds approximately 180,000 clones, with around 88% as singletons. General study findings and limits: In the spike-specific TCR repertoire, nearly half reportedly target unmutated variant regions.

This CDR3 is built from 15 residues. Germline CDR1 and CDR2: MNHEY and SVGAGI. V lost 3 bases and J 0 bases, leaving 9 bases between the germline ends. This clone was found once. Its antigen remains unidentified. The receptor's source is an adult in good health. V is TRBV6-5 and J is TRBJ1-5; D is uncertain. Here the sequenced sample was peripheral blood, taken on day 0 of AZD1222 vaccination. The CDR3 region is CASSYTGHSNQPQHF. The CDR3 bases are TGTGCCAGCAGTTATACTGGGCATAGCAATCAGCCCCAGCATTTT.